Listed here is a single T cell receptor (beta chain). Its matching antigen is unknown. The data belong to a study of T cells in Graves' hyperthyroidism and ophthalmopathy. Participants, patients aged 18 to 65, had newly diagnosed hyperthyroidism with a duration under 2 months. Regions amplified from RNA transcripts were the TCR beta CDR3 regions. Primed by the HTBI set, a first-round RT-PCR was run on the TCR CDR3. MiXCR, applied by TCRdb to the multiplex PCR reads, yields one record per CDR3 protein. This table has hundreds of thousands of distinct CDR3 sequences, under 60% appearing once. Broader study findings: Blood also contained most expanded thyroid clonotypes above 0.001. Ophthalmopathy was separated from stable hyperthyroidism by a 13 V-J model. The model's output predicted ophthalmopathy at a median of roughly 6 months prior to onset.

Germline CDR1 MNHNS, CDR2 SASEGT. Trimming stripped 9 bases from V and 4 bases from J, with 12 bases between. This CDR3 contains 13 residues. Specimen: peripheral blood or thyroid tissue (not recorded which). This clonotype was sampled from a woman under 30 with Graves' hyperthyroidism. The rearrangement uses TRBV6-1 and TRBJ2-2, with D tentatively TRBD1 (5 bases). CDR3 region: CASLGRFTGELFF. The DNA of the CDR3 is TGTGCCAGTCTGGGGCGGTTCACCGGGGAGCTGTTTTTT.